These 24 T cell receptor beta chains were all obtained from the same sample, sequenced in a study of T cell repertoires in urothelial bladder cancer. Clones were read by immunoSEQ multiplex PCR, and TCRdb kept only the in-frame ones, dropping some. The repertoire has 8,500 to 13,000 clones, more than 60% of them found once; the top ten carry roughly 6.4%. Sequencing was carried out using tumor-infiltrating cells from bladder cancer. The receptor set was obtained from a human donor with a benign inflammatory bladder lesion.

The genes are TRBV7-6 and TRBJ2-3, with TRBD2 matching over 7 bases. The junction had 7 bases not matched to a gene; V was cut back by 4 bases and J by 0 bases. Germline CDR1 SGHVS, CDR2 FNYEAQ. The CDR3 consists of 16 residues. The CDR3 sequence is CASSSTVGGSTDTQYF. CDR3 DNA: TGTGCCAGCAGCTCAACGGTGGGGGGGAGCACAGATACGCAGTATTTT.

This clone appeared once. The CDR3 loop is CAWSVGRANEQFF. CDR3 nucleotide sequence: TGTGCCTGGAGTGTAGGCCGGGCCAATGAGCAGTTCTTC. V gene TRBV30 combines with J gene TRBJ2-1; D not certain. Looked up from germline, CDR1 is GTSNPN and CDR2 is SVGIG (reference sequence). The CDR3 length is 13 residues. The V and J ends lost 0 bases and 6 bases respectively, with 9 bases between them.

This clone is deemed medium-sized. In nucleotides, the CDR3 is TGCGCCAGCAGTGATACAGGGGGAGTCTCTGGAAACACCATATATTTT. It codes for CASSDTGGVSGNTIYF. The rearrangement uses TRBV10-1 and TRBJ1-3; 8 bases are a match to TRBD1. V gave up 3 bases and J gave up 0 bases; unmatched junction bases: 4. CDR3 length equals 16 residues. Germline V gene sequence: CDR1 WNHNN, CDR2 SYGVQD (reference sequence).

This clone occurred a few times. The CDR3 sequence is CAWSYEGAHEQYF. The CDR3, as DNA: TGTGCCTGGAGTTACGAGGGGGCTCACGAGCAGTACTTC. This rearrangement joins TRBV30 to TRBJ2-7, with TRBD1 matching over 7 bases. This CDR3 region has 13 residues. Trimming took 2 bases from V and 5 from J; bases not matched to a gene: 6. From germline, CDR1 is GTSNPN and CDR2 SVGIG (reference sequence).

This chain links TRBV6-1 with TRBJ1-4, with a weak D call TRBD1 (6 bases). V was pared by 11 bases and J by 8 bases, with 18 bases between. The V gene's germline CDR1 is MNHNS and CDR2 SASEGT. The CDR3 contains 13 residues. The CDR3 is CAGAGTRGEKLFF. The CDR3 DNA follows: TGTGCCGGAGCGGGGACTAGGGGGGAAAAACTGTTTTTT.

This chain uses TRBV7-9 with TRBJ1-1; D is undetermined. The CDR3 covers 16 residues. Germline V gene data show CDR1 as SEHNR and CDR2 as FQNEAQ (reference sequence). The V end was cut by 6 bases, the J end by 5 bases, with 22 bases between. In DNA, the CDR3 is TGTGCCAGCAGGTCGACCTGGGGAGGGCGAGGGACTGAAGCTTTCTTT. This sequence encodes CASRSTWGGRGTEAFF.

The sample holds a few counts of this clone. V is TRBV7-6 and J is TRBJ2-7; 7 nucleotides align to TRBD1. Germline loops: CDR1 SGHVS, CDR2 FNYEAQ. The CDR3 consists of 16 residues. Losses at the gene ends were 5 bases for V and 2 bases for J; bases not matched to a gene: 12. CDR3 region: CASSPRGLTRTYEQYF. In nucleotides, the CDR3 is TGTGCCAGCAGCCCAAGGGGGCTTACCCGCACCTACGAGCAGTACTTC.

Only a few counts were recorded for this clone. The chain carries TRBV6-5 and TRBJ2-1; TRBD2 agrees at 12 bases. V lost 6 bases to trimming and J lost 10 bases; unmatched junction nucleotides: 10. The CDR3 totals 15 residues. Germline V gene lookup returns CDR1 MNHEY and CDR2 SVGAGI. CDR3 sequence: CASSYGLAGTSEQFF. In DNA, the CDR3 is TGTGCCAGCAGCTACGGACTAGCGGGGACCTCGGAGCAGTTCTTC.

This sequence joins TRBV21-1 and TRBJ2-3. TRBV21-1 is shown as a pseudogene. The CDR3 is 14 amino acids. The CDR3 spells CASSKPDRRDTQYF. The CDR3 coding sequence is TGTGCCAGCAGCAAGCCCGACCGTCGAGATACGCAGTATTTT.

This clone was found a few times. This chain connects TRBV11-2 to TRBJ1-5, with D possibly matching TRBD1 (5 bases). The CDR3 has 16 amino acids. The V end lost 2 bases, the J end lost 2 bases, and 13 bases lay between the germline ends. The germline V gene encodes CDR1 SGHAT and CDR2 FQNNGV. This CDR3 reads CASSLSGPGGNQPQHF. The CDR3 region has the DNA TGTGCCAGCAGCTTATCGGGGCCCGGGGGCAATCAGCCCCAGCATTTT. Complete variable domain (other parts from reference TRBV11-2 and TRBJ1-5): EAGVAQSPRYKIIEKRQSVAFWCNPISGHATLYWYQQILGQGPKLLIQFQNNGVVDDSQLPKDRFSAERLKGVDSTLKIQPAKLEDSAVYLCASSLSGPGGNQPQHFGDGTRLSIL.

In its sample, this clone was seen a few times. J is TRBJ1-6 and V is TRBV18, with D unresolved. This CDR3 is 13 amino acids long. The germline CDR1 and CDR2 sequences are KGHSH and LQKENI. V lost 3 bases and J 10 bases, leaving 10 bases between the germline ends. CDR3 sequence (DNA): TGTGCCAGCTCACCCGAACGGAAATCACCCCTCCACTTT. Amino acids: CASSPERKSPLHF.

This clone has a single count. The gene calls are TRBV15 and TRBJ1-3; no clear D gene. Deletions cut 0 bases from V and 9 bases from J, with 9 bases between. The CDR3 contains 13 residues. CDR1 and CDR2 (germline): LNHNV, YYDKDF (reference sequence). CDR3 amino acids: CATSRDPVGTIYF. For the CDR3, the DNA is TGTGCCACCAGCAGAGATCCGGTGGGCACCATATATTTT.

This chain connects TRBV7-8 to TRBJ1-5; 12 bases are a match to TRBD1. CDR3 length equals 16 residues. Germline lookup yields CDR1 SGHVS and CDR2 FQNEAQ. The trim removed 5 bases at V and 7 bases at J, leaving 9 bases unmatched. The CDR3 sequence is CASSASGQGASQPQHF. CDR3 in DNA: TGTGCCAGCAGCGCCTCGGGACAGGGGGCCAGCCAGCCCCAGCATTTT.

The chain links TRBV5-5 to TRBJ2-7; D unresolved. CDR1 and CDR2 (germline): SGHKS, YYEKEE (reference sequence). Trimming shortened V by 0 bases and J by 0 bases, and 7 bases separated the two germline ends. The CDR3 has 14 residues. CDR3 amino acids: CASSLVAGSYEQYF. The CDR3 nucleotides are TGTGCCAGCAGCTTGGTCGCCGGCTCCTACGAGCAGTACTTC.

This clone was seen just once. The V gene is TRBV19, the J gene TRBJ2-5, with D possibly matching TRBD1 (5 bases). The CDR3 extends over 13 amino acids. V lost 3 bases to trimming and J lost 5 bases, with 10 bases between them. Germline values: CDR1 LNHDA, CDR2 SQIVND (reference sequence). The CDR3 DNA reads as TGTGCCAGTAGTATCGGGCAGGGTGAGACCCAGTACTTC. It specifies CASSIGQGETQYF. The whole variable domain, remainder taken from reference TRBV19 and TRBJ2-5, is DGGITQSPKYLFRKEGQNVTLSCEQNLNHDAMYWYRQDPGQGLRLIYYSQIVNDFQKGDIAEGYSVSREKKESFPLTVTSAQKNPTAFYLCASSIGQGETQYFGPGTRLLVL.

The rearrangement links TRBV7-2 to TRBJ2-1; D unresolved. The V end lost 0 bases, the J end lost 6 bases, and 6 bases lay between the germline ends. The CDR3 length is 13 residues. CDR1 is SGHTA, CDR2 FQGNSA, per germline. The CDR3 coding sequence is TGTGCCAGCAGCTTAGCTCGGAGCAATGAGCAGTTCTTC. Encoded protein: CASSLARSNEQFF.

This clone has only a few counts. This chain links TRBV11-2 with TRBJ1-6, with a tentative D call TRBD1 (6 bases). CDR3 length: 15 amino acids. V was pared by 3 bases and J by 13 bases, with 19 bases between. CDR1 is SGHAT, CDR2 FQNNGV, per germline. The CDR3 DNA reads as TGTGCCAGCAGCTTTCGGCCAGGGGCTATTTCTCCCCTCCACTTT. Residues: CASSFRPGAISPLHF.

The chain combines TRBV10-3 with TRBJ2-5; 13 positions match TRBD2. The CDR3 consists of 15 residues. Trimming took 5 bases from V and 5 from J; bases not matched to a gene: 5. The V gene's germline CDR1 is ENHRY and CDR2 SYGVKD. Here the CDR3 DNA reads TGTGCCATCAGTACTAGCGGGGGGGTACTGGAGACCCAGTACTTC. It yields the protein CAISTSGGVLETQYF.

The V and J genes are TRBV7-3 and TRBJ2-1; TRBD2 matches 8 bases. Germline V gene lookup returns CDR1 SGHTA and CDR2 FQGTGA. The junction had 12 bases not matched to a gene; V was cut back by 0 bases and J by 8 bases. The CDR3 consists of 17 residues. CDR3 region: CASSLTFQRGTLDEQFF. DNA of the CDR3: TGTGCCAGCAGCTTAACGTTCCAGCGGGGGACTTTGGATGAGCAGTTCTTC.

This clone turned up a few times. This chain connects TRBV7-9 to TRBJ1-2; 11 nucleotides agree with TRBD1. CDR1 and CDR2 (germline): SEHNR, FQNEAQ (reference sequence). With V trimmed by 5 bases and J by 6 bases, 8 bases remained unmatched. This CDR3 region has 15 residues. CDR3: CASSRLDRGLDGYTF. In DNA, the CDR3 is TGTGCCAGCAGCCGGCTGGACAGGGGGCTGGATGGCTACACCTTC.

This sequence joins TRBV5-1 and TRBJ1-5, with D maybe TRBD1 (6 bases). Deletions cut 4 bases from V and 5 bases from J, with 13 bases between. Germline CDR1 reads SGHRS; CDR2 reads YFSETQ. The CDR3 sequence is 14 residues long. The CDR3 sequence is CASSPDKGDQPQHF. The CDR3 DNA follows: TGCGCCAGCAGCCCGGACAAGGGGGATCAGCCCCAGCATTTT.

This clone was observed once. This CDR3 reads CASSLVSGALDGYTF. The CDR3 DNA reads TGTGCCAGCAGCTTAGTGTCAGGGGCCCTCGATGGCTACACCTTC. The V and J genes are TRBV11-2 and TRBJ1-2, with D possibly being TRBD1 (6 bases). From germline, CDR1 is SGHAT and CDR2 FQNNGV. Trimming left V 1 base short and J 6 bases short, with 15 bases between. This CDR3 is built from 15 residues.

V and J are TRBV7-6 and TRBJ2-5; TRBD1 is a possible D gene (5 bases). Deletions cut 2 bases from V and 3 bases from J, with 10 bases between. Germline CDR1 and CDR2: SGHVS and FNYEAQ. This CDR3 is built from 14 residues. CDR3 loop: CASSLQGPKETQYF. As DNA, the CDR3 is TGTGCCAGCAGCTTACAGGGCCCCAAAGAGACCCAGTACTTC.

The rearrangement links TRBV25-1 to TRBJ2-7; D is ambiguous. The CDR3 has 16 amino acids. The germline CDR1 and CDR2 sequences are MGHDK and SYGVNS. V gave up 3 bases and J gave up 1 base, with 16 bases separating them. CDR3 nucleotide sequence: TGTGCCAGCAGTGACGCTGGCAGGTTACTATCCTACGAGCAGTACTTC. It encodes CASSDAGRLLSYEQYF.